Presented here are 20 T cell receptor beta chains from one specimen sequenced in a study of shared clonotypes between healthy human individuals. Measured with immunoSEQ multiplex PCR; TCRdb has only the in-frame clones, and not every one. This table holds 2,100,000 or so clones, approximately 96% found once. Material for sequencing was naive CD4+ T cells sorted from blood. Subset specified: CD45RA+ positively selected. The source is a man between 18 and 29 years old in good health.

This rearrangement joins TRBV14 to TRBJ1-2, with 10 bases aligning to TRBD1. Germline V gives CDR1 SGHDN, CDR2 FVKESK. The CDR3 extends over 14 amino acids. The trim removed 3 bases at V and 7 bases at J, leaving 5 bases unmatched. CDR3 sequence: CASSQTDRGFGYTF. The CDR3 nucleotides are TGTGCCAGCAGCCAGACGGACAGGGGGTTTGGCTACACCTTC.

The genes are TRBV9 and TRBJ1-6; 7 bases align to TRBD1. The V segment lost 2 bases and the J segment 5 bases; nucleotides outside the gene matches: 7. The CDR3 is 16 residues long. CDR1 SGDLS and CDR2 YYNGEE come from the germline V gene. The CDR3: CASSVSPTGNNSPLHF. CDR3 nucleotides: TGTGCCAGCAGCGTTAGCCCGACAGGGAATAATTCACCCCTCCACTTT.

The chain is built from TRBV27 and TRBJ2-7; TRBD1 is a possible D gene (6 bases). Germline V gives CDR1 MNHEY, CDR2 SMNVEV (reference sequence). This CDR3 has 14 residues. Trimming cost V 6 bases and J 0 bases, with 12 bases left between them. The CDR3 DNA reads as TGTGCCAGCAGCCCTGACAGGTTCTCCTACGAGCAGTACTTC. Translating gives CASSPDRFSYEQYF.

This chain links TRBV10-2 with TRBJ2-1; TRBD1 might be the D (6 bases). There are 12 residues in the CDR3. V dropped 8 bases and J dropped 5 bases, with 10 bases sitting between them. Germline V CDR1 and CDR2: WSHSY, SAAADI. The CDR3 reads CASEGGHNEQFF. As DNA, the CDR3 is TGCGCCAGCGAAGGGGGACACAATGAGCAGTTCTTC.

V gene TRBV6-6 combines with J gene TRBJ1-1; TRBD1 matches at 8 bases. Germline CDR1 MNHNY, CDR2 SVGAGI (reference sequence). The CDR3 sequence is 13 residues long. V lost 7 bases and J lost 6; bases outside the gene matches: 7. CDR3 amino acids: CASTQDRVAEAFF. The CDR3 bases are TGTGCCAGCACCCAGGACAGGGTCGCTGAAGCTTTCTTT.

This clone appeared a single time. CDR3 sequence (DNA): TGTGCCTGGAGTGAGATGCGAGAAGCTTTCTTT. Translated: CAWSEMREAFF. The rearrangement joins TRBV30 to TRBJ1-1; no reliable D call. V was shortened by 1 base and J by 8 bases, with 8 bases between the two germline ends. Germline lookup yields CDR1 GTSNPN and CDR2 SVGIG (reference sequence). The CDR3 loop spans 11 amino acids.

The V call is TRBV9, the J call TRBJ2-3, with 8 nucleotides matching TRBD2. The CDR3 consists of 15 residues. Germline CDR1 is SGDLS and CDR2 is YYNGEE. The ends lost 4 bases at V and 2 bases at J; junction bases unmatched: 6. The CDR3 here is CASSLGLVITDTQYF. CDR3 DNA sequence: TGTGCCAGCAGCTTGGGACTAGTGATCACAGATACGCAGTATTTT.

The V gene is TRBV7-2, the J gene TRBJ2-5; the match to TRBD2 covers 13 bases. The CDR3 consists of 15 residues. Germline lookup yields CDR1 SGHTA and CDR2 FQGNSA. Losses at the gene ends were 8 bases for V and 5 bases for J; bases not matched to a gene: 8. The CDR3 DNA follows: TGTGCCAGCGGCACTAGCGGGAGGGCCGTGGAGACCCAGTACTTC. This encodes CASGTSGRAVETQYF.

The CDR3 region has the DNA TGTGCCAGCAGCTCCAGCCCGAGGCTAGCGGGAACAGATACGCAGTATTTT. As protein: CASSSSPRLAGTDTQYF. The V gene is TRBV7-2, the J gene TRBJ2-3; 9 bases fit TRBD2. The germline gives CDR1 SGHTA, CDR2 FQGNSA. V lost 4 bases, J lost 3 bases, and 11 bases stayed unmatched. This CDR3 has 17 residues.

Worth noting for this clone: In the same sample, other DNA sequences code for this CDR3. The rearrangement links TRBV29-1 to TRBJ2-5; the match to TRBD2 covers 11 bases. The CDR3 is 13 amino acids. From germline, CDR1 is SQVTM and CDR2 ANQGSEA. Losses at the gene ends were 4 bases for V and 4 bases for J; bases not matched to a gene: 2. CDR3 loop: CSVGLAGRETQYF. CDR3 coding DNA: TGCAGCGTTGGACTAGCGGGAAGAGAGACCCAGTACTTC.

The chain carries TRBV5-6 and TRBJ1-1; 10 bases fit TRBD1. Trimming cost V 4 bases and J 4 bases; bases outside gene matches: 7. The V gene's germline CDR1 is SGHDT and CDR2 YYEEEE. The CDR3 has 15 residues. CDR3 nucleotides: TGTGCCAGCAGCACGTCCGGGACAGGGGTCACTGAAGCTTTCTTT. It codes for CASSTSGTGVTEAFF.

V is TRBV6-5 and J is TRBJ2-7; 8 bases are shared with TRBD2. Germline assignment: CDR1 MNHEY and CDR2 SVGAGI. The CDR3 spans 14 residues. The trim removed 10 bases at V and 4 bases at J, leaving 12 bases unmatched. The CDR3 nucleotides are TGTGCCACCGAAAGCGGGAGATTAGGGTACGAGCAGTACTTC. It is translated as CATESGRLGYEQYF.

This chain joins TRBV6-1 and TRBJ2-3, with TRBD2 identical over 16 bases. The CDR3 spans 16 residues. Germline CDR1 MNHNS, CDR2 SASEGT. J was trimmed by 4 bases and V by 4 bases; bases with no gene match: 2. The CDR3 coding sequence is TGTGCCAGCAGTGCTGGGACTAGCGGGAGGGCAGATACGCAGTATTTT. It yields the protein CASSAGTSGRADTQYF.

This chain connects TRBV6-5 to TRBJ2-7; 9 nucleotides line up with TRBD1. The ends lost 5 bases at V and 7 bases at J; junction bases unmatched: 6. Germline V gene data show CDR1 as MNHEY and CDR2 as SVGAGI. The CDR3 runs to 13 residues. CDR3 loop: CASSQDRGWEQYF. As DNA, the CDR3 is TGTGCCAGCAGTCAAGACAGGGGGTGGGAGCAGTACTTC.

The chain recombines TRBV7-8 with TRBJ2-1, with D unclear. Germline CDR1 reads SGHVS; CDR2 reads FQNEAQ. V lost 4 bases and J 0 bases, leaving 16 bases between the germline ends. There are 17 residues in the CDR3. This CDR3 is CASSYTSYWSSYNEQFF. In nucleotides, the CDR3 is TGTGCCAGCAGCTACACCTCTTATTGGAGCTCCTACAATGAGCAGTTCTTC.

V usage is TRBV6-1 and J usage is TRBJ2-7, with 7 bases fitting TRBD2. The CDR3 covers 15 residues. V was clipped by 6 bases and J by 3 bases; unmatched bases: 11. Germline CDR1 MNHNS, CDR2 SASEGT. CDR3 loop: CASRGGAGEYYEQYF. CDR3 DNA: TGTGCCAGCAGAGGTGGGGCGGGGGAGTACTACGAGCAGTACTTC.

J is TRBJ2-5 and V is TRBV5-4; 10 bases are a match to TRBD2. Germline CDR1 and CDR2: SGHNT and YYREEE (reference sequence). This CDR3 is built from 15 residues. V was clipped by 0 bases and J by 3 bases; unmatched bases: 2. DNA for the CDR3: TGTGCCAGCAGCTTGGATGGGACTAGCGAAGAGACCCAGTACTTC. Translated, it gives CASSLDGTSEETQYF.

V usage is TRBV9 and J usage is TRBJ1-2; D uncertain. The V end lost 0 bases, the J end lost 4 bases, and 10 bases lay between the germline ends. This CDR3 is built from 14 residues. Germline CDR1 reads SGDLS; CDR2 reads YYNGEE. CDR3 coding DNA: TGTGCCAGCAGCGTAGACACCGCGGTCTATGGCTACACCTTC. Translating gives CASSVDTAVYGYTF.

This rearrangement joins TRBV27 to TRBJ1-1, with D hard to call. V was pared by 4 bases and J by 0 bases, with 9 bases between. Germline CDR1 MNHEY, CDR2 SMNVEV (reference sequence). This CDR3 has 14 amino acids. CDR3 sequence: CASSSRALNTEAFF. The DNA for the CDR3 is TGTGCCAGCAGTTCACGGGCCTTGAACACTGAAGCTTTCTTT.

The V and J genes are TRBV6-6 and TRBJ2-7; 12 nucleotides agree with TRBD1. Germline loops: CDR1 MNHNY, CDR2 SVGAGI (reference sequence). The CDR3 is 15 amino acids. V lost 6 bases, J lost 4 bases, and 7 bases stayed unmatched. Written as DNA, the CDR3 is TGTGCCAGCAGATCCCGGGACAGGGGGCAATACGAGCAGTACTTC. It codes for CASRSRDRGQYEQYF.